The 10 T cell receptor beta chains in this list originate from one sample, sequenced in a study of T cell responses to AZD1222 COVID-19 vaccine. Only in-frame clones appear in the TCRdb table, and some are missing; sequencing was by immunoSEQ multiplex PCR. The sample lists about 140,000 clones; 90% to 95% were seen once. Sample: peripheral blood, taken after recovery from COVID-19. Every receptor here comes from an adult who had recovered from COVID-19.

CDR3 loop: CAWHRAGTDTQYF. The CDR3 nucleotides are TGTGCCTGGCACCGGGCCGGCACAGATACGCAGTATTTT. The rearrangement links TRBV30 to TRBJ2-3; D not certain. CDR1 and CDR2 from the germline V gene are GTSNPN and SVGIG (reference sequence). The length of the CDR3 is 13 residues. The ends were cut back, 5 bases at V and 1 base at J, with 10 bases in the middle.

V gene TRBV5-4 combines with J gene TRBJ1-2, with D maybe TRBD1 (5 bases). Between the trimmed V and J ends, which lost 2 bases and 7 bases, there was a span of 12 bases. The CDR3 has 13 residues. The V gene's germline CDR1 is SGHNT and CDR2 YYREEE (reference sequence). The CDR3 spells CASSFGQGLGYTF. The CDR3 DNA follows: TGTGCCAGCAGCTTCGGTCAGGGCCTTGGCTACACCTTC.

The rearrangement joins TRBV3-1 (or the pseudogene TRBV3-2) to TRBJ2-3; 10 bases are shared with TRBD2. Germline V CDR1 and CDR2: LGHDT, YNNKEL (reference sequence). J was trimmed by 3 bases and V by 0 bases; bases with no gene match: 9. CDR3 length equals 18 residues. The CDR3 loop reads CASSQEWLAGGRTDTQYF. CDR3 DNA: TGTGCCAGCAGCCAAGAATGGTTAGCGGGAGGTCGAACAGATACGCAGTATTTT.

CDR3 loop: CASSGGGRSVYEQYF. DNA for the CDR3: TGTGCCAGCAGTGGGGGAGGACGGTCCGTCTACGAGCAGTACTTC. The rearrangement uses TRBV6-2 or TRBV6-3 and TRBJ2-7; TRBD2 might be the D (6 bases). The germline CDR1 and CDR2 sequences are MNHEY and SVGEGT. The V end was cut by 5 bases, the J end by 3 bases, with 17 bases between. CDR3 size: 15 residues.

The rearrangement uses TRBV10-3 and TRBJ1-2; no clear D gene. V was shortened by 0 bases and J by 1 base, with 12 bases between the two germline ends. Germline values: CDR1 ENHRY, CDR2 SYGVKD. CDR3 length: 16 amino acids. CDR3 protein: CAISESRSENNYGYTF. The CDR3 bases are TGTGCCATCAGTGAGTCAAGGTCAGAGAATAACTATGGCTACACCTTC.

The chain links TRBV4-1 to TRBJ1-5, with a weak D call TRBD1 (6 bases). The V end was cut by 1 base, the J end by 5 bases, with 12 bases between. Germline V CDR1 and CDR2: MGHRA, YSYEKL. The CDR3 sequence is 15 residues long. This chain's CDR3 is CASSQVTGRDQPQHF. Written as DNA, the CDR3 is TGCGCCAGCAGCCAAGTTACAGGGAGGGATCAGCCCCAGCATTTT.

The CDR3: CASSLGAPGRGETQYF. The DNA of the CDR3 is TGTGCCAGCAGCTTAGGGGCCCCAGGGAGAGGAGAGACCCAGTACTTC. The chain is built from TRBV7-6 and TRBJ2-5; either TRBD1 or TRBD2 may fit D (5 bases each). This CDR3 has 16 residues. Germline V gene data show CDR1 as SGHVS and CDR2 as FNYEAQ. V dropped 1 base and J dropped 4 bases, with 16 bases sitting between them.

This clone showed up just once. The rearrangement links TRBV2 to TRBJ2-7; perhaps TRBD2 as D (6 bases). V lost 4 bases, J lost 3 bases, and 19 bases lay in between. CDR1 and CDR2 from the germline V gene are SNHLY and FYNNEI. The CDR3 totals 16 residues. CDR3 protein: CASSGGSGGINYEQYF. CDR3 nucleotide sequence: TGTGCCAGCAGTGGGGGGTCGGGCGGGATAAACTACGAGCAGTACTTC.

In regard to this clone: Other DNA sequences from this sample encode an identical CDR3 as well. This chain links TRBV4-1 with TRBJ1-1; no definite D call. V was clipped by 0 bases and J by 1 base, with 3 bases between them. The CDR3 is 13 amino acids. CDR1 is MGHRA and CDR2 is YSYEKL in the germline V gene. CDR3 sequence reads: CASSQDRNTEAFF. The CDR3 DNA follows: TGCGCCAGCAGCCAAGATCGGAACACTGAAGCTTTCTTT.

V gene TRBV7-8 combines with J gene TRBJ1-6, with D perhaps TRBD1 (6 bases). The CDR3 extends over 18 amino acids. Trimming left V 1 base short and J 0 bases short, with 13 bases between. Germline values: CDR1 SGHVS, CDR2 FQNEAQ. The CDR3 nucleotides read TGTGCCAGCAGCTTAGATGGGACAACGAGCTCCTATAATTCACCCCTCCACTTT. Translating gives CASSLDGTTSSYNSPLHF.